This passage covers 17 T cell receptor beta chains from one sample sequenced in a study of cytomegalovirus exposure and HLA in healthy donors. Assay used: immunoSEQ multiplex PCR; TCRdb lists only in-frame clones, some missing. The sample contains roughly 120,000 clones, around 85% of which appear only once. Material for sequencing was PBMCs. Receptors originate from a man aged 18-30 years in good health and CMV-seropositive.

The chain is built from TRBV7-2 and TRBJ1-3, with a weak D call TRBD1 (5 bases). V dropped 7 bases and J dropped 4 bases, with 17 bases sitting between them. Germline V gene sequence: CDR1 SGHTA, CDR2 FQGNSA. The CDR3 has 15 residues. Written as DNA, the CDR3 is TGTGCCAGCACGGGCGTCGGGGGAATCGGAAACACCATATATTTT. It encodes CASTGVGGIGNTIYF.

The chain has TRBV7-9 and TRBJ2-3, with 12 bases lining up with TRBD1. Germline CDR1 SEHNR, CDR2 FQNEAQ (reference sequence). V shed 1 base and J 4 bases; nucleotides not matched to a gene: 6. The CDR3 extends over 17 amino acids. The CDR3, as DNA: TGTGCCAGCAGCTTAGGAGTGGGACAGGGGGCCCCAGATACGCAGTATTTT. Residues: CASSLGVGQGAPDTQYF.

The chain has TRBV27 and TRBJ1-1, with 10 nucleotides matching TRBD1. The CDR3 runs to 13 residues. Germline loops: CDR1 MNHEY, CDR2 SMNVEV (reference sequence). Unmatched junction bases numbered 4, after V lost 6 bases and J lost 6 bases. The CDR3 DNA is TGTGCCAGCAGCGGACAGGGGGGCGCTGAAGCTTTCTTT. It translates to CASSGQGGAEAFF.

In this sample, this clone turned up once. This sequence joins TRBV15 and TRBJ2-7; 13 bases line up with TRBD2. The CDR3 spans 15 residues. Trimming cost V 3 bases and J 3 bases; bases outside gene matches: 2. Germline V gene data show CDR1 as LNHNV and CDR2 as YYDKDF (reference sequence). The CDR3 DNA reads TGTGCCACCAGCAGCCGGACTAGCGGGGGCTACGAGCAGTACTTC. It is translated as CATSSRTSGGYEQYF.

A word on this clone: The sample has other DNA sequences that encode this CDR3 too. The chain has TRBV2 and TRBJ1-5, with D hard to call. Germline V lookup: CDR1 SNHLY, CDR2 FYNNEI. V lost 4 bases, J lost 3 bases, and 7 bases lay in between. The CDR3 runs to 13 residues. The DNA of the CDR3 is TGTGCCAGCAGTGGAGAATCCAATCAGCCCCAGCATTTT. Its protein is CASSGESNQPQHF.

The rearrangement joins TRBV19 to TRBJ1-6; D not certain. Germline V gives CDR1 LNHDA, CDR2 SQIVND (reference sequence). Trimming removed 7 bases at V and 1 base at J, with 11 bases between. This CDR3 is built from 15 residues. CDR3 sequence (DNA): TGTGCCAGTACCCCTGGTGCGTCCTATAATTCACCCCTCCACTTT. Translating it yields CASTPGASYNSPLHF.

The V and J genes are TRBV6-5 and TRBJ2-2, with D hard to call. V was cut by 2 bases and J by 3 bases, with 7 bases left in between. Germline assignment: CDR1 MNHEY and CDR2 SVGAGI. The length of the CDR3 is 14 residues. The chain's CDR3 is CASSYHKYTGELFF. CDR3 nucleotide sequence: TGTGCCAGCAGTTACCACAAATACACCGGGGAGCTGTTTTTT.

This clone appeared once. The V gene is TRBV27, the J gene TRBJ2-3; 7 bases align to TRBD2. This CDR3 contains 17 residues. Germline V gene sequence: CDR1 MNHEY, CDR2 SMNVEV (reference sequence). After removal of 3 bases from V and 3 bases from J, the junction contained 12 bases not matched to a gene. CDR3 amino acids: CASSFNFGGTLTDTQYF. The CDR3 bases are TGTGCCAGCAGTTTTAATTTCGGGGGGACGCTAACAGATACGCAGTATTTT.

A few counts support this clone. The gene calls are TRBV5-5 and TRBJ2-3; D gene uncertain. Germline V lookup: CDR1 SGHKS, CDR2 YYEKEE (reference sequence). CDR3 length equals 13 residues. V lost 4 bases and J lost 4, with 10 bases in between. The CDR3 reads CASSRGPADTQYF. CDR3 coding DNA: TGTGCCAGCAGCCGTGGCCCCGCAGATACGCAGTATTTT. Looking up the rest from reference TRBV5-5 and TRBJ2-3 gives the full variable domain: DAGVTQSPTHLIKTRGQQVTLRCSPISGHKSVSWYQQVLGQGPQFIFQYYEKEERGRGNFPDRFSARQFPNYSSELNVNALLLGDSALYLCASSRGPADTQYFGPGTRLTVL.

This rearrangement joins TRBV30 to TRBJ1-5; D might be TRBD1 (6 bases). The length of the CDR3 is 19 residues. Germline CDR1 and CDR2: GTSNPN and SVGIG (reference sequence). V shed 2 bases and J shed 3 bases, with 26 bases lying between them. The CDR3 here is CAWSSRGRRHGDPNQPQHF. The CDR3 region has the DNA TGTGCCTGGAGTTCCAGGGGACGCCGACACGGAGATCCCAATCAGCCCCAGCATTTT.

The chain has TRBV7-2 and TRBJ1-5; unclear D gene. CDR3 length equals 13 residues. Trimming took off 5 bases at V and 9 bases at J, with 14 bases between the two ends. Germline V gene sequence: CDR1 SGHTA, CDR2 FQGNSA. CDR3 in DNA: TGTGCCAGCAGCCCAGCGGTGGGTGGGCCCCAGCATTTT. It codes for CASSPAVGGPQHF.

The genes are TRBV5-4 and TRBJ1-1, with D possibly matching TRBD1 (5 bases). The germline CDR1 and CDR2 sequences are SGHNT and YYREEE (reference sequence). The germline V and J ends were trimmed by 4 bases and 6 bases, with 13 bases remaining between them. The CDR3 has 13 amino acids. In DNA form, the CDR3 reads TGTGCCAGCAGCATCACAGGAGTCCCTGAAGCTTTCTTT. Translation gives CASSITGVPEAFF.

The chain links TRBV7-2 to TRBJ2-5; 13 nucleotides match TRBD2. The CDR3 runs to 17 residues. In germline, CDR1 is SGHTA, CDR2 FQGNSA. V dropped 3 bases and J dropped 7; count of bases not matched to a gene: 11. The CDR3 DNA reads TGTGCCAGCAGCTTTCGGACTAGCGGGGGCCTTCCAGGGACCCAGTACTTC. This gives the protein CASSFRTSGGLPGTQYF.

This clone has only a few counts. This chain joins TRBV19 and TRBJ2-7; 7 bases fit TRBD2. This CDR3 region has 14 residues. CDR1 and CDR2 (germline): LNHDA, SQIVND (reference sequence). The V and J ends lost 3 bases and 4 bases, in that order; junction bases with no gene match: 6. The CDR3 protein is CASSMTSKAYEQYF. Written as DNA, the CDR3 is TGTGCCAGTAGTATGACTAGCAAGGCTTACGAGCAGTACTTC.

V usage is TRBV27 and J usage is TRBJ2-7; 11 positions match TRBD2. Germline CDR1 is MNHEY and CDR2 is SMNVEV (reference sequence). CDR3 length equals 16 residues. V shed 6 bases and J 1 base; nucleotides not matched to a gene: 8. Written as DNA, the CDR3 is TGTGCCAGCAGCCCCAGTAGCGGGGGGGTTTCCTACGAGCAGTACTTC. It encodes CASSPSSGGVSYEQYF.

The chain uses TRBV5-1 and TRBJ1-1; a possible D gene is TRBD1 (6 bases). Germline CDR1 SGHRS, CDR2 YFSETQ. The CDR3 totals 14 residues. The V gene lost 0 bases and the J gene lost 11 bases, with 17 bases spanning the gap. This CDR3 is CASSLVLGGALAFF. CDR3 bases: TGCGCCAGCAGCTTGGTGCTAGGGGGGGCGTTGGCTTTCTTT.

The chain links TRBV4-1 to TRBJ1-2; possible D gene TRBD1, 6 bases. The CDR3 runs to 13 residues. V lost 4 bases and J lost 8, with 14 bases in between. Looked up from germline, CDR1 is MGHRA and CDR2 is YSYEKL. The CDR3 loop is CASSLNRARGYTF. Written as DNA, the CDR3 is TGCGCCAGCAGCCTCAACAGGGCGAGGGGCTACACCTTC.